The clone carrying this T cell receptor (beta chain) was seen more than once but under ten times. Its antigen remains unknown. Donors underwent one heparinised blood draw, 95 to 150 mL on average. CD4+ naive, central memory, regulatory and stem cell-like memory subsets were isolated by sorting on CD45RO/CCR7/CD25/CD127/CD95/CD27. The data are from a study of beta chain features in type 1 diabetes. About the research overall: Patients shared similar age, gender and cell yields with healthy donors.

Expressed TCRB transcripts were sequenced because the entire RNA isolate underwent reverse transcription. The table came from immunoSEQ multiplex PCR; TCRdb's copy has only in-frame clones and leaves some out. Seen here are about 140,000 clones, about 9.4% observed once, and the top ten hold under 1.5%. Trimming pared 5 bases from V and 4 bases from J, leaving 18 bases between. This CDR3 region has 16 residues. CDR1 and CDR2 (germline): LNHDA, SQIVND (reference sequence). General study points: Any HLA effect on TCRB rearrangement was left unresolved by small sub-analyses.

V is TRBV19 and J is TRBJ2-1, with a tentative D call TRBD2 (5 bases). The clonotype originates from a man between 18 and 35 years old in good health. The specimen was naive CD4+ T cells from blood. The DNA for the CDR3 is TGTGCCAGTAGTGGTCGGCTTGCGGGCGGTTACAATGAGCAGTTCTTC. This codes for CASSGRLAGGYNEQFF.